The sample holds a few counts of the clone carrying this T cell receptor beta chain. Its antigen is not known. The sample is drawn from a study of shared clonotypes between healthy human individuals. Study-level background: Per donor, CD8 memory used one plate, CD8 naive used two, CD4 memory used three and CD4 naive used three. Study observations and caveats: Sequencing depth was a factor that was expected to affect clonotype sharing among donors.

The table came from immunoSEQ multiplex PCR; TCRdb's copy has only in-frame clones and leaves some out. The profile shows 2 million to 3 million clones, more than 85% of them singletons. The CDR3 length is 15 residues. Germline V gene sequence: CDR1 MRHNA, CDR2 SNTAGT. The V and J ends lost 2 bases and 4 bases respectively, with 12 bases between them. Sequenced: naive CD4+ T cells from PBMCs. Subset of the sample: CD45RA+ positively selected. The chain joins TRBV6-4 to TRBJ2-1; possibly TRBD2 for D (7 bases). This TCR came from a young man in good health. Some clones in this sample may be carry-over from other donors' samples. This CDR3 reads CASSDRAGAYNEQFF. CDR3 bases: TGTGCCAGCAGTGACCGGGCGGGGGCGTACAATGAGCAGTTCTTC.